A single sample gave rise to the 8 T cell receptor beta chains below, sequenced in a study of T cells after yellow fever vaccination. Via MiXCR, TCRdb re-called the 5' RACE reads, giving one row per CDR3 protein. This table holds approximately 510,000 distinct CDR3 sequences, 20% to 25% found once. This specimen was PBMCs, taken about 21 days after the first yellow fever vaccination. These receptors all come from a man aged 18-30 years who received the YFV17D yellow fever vaccine.

The chain couples TRBV2 to TRBJ2-7; 9 positions agree with TRBD1. Germline V CDR1 and CDR2: SNHLY, FYNNEI. Trimming at V came to 6 bases and at J to 7 bases, leaving 7 bases not matched to a gene. The length of the CDR3 is 13 residues. The CDR3 DNA is TGTGCCAGCAGGAGGGACAGGGAGAGAGAGCAGTACGTC. Translated: CASRRDREREQYV.

There are a few counts of this clonotype. This CDR3 reads CASSLPSSYEQYF. DNA for the CDR3: TGTGCCAGCAGCTTACCGAGCTCCTACGAGCAGTACTTC. The chain links TRBV7-9 to TRBJ2-7; D gene unclear. The CDR3 runs 13 residues. The germline V and J ends were trimmed by 2 bases and 0 bases, with 5 bases remaining between them. Germline CDR1 reads SEHNR; CDR2 reads FQNEAQ (reference sequence). The full variable domain, with the rest looked up from reference TRBV7-9 and TRBJ2-7, is DTGVSQNPRHKITKRGQNVTFRCDPISEHNRLYWYRQTLGQGPEFLTYFQNEAQLEKSRLLSDRFSAERPKGSFSTLEIQRTEQGDSAMYLCASSLPSSYEQYFGPGTRLTVT.

J is TRBJ2-7 and V is TRBV10-3; 11 bases are a match to TRBD1. J was trimmed by 5 bases and V by 7 bases; bases with no gene match: 7. The CDR3 has 14 residues. The germline V gene encodes CDR1 ENHRY and CDR2 SYGVKD. The CDR3 is CAINPGQGAHEQYF. CDR3 DNA: TGTGCCATCAATCCAGGACAGGGGGCCCACGAGCAGTACTTC.

In its sample, this clonotype was seen a few times. The rearrangement joins TRBV12-3 or TRBV12-4 to TRBJ2-5; D not certain. CDR3 length: 14 amino acids. The V and J ends lost 2 bases and 5 bases respectively, with 12 bases between them. The CDR3 DNA is TGTGCCAGCAGTTTACGGCAGTCGGCGGAGACCCAGTACTTC. It yields the protein CASSLRQSAETQYF.

V is TRBV9 and J is TRBJ2-3, with 7 bases fitting TRBD1. After removal of 8 bases from V and 0 bases from J, the junction contained 9 bases not matched to a gene. Germline CDR1 is SGDLS and CDR2 is YYNGEE. CDR3 length: 15 residues. This chain's CDR3 is CASSRSGGSTDTQYF. For the CDR3, the DNA is TGTGCCAGTTCAAGATCAGGGGGAAGCACAGATACGCAGTATTTT.

This clonotype was detected a few times. The chain uses TRBV19 and TRBJ2-1; no clear D gene. The CDR3 has 14 residues. CDR1 is LNHDA and CDR2 is SQIVND in the germline V gene (reference sequence). The V gene lost 5 bases and the J gene lost 3 bases, with 11 bases spanning the gap. The CDR3 region is CASSGGPLYNEQFF. The CDR3 coding sequence is TGTGCCAGTAGTGGTGGTCCCCTCTACAATGAGCAGTTCTTC.

This clonotype was counted between two and nine times. CDR3 nucleotide sequence: TGTGCCAGCAGCCAAGCTTCCGGGGTCCCGGGAGAGACCCAGTACTTC. This gives the protein CASSQASGVPGETQYF. This sequence joins TRBV3-1 and TRBJ2-5; D is perhaps TRBD2 (5 bases). Germline CDR1 and CDR2: LGHDT and YNNKEL (reference sequence). The V end was cut by 1 base, the J end by 4 bases, with 16 bases between. The CDR3 runs 16 residues.

The chain carries TRBV5-1 and TRBJ2-5; 12 bases align to TRBD1. CDR1 and CDR2 from the germline V gene are SGHRS and YFSETQ. The CDR3 length is 16 residues. J was trimmed by 1 base and V by 4 bases; bases with no gene match: 5. CDR3: CASSVGTGGSQETQYF. CDR3 DNA sequence: TGCGCCAGCAGCGTTGGGACAGGGGGCTCCCAAGAGACCCAGTACTTC.